What follows are 28 T cell receptor beta chains derived from one specimen sequenced in a study of shared clonotypes between healthy human individuals. Sequencing used immunoSEQ multiplex PCR; TCRdb keeps in-frame clones, though not all of them. The repertoire holds about 2 million clones, with over 85% as singletons. Naivety among CD8 cells was defined by CD45RO negativity and positive CCR7 selection, thereby excluding terminally differentiated effector memory CD45RA+ cells. The sequenced sample consisted of naive CD8+ T cells sorted from blood. Receptors were obtained from a man between 18 and 29 years old in good health.

This chain connects TRBV28 to TRBJ2-2, with D possibly TRBD1 on 6 matching bases. Germline V gene data show CDR1 as MDHEN and CDR2 as SYDVKM. This CDR3 region has 13 residues. Trimming removed 4 bases at V and 5 bases at J, with 8 bases between. The CDR3 loop is CASSSTGTGELFF. CDR3 nucleotides: TGTGCCAGCAGTTCGACAGGTACCGGGGAGCTGTTTTTT. Using reference TRBV28 and TRBJ2-2 for the parts outside the CDR3, the full variable domain is DVKVTQSSRYLVKRTGEKVFLECVQDMDHENMFWYRQDPGLGLRLIYFSYDVKMKEKGDIPEGYSVSREKKERFSLILESASTNQTSMYLCASSSTGTGELFFGEGSRLTVL.

This clone has a handful of counts. This rearrangement joins TRBV7-9 to TRBJ2-1; 7 bases line up with TRBD2. Trimming cost V 4 bases and J 6 bases; bases outside gene matches: 9. The V gene's germline CDR1 is SEHNR and CDR2 FQNEAQ (reference sequence). The CDR3 has 15 amino acids. The CDR3 protein is CASSSLAGVGNEQFF. The CDR3 region has the DNA TGTGCCAGCAGCTCCTTGGCGGGAGTCGGCAATGAGCAGTTCTTC.

The rearrangement links TRBV9 to TRBJ1-4; D remains unclear. Germline assignment: CDR1 SGDLS and CDR2 YYNGEE. The CDR3 totals 13 residues. V was pared by 7 bases and J by 4 bases, with 11 bases between. The CDR3 reads CASSSGNNEKLFF. CDR3 bases: TGTGCCAGCTCTTCAGGAAATAATGAAAAACTGTTTTTT.

The chain carries TRBV5-4 and TRBJ2-3, with 7 bases identical to TRBD1. Trimming at V came to 0 bases and at J to 2 bases, leaving 9 bases not matched to a gene. From germline, CDR1 is SGHNT and CDR2 YYREEE (reference sequence). The CDR3 spans 17 residues. This chain's CDR3 is CASSLEDRVIVTDTQYF. CDR3 sequence (DNA): TGTGCCAGCAGCTTGGAAGACAGGGTTATCGTCACAGATACGCAGTATTTT.

This rearrangement joins TRBV7-9 to TRBJ2-7; D is unclear. The CDR3 runs to 11 residues. CDR1 is SEHNR, CDR2 FQNEAQ, per germline (reference sequence). Deletions cut 1 base from V and 11 bases from J, with 9 bases between. The CDR3 DNA reads as TGTGCCAGCAGCTTAGGGGCAGAAAAGTACTTC. Its translation: CASSLGAEKYF.

The CDR3 reads CAWRGTGVYSYNEQFF. The CDR3 DNA follows: TGTGCCTGGAGGGGGACAGGGGTCTACTCCTACAATGAGCAGTTCTTC. The rearrangement uses TRBV30 and TRBJ2-1; 10 nucleotides match TRBD1. Germline V CDR1 and CDR2: GTSNPN, SVGIG (reference sequence). V was pared by 3 bases and J by 0 bases, with 5 bases of the junction left unmatched. This CDR3 has 16 residues. The variable domain in full, with the rest retrieved from reference TRBV30 and TRBJ2-1, is SQTIHQWPATLVQPVGSPLSLECTVEGTSNPNLYWYRQAAGRGLQLLFYSVGIGQISSEVPQNLSASRPQDRQFILSSKKLLLSDSGFYLCAWRGTGVYSYNEQFFGPGTRLTVL.

The V gene is TRBV9, the J gene TRBJ1-2; 7 bases fit TRBD1. Trimming removed 3 bases from V and 8 bases from J; junction bases left unmatched: 4. Germline lookup yields CDR1 SGDLS and CDR2 YYNGEE. The CDR3 has 12 amino acids. The CDR3 sequence: CASSGQGVGYTF. CDR3 nucleotides: TGTGCCAGCAGCGGACAGGGAGTGGGCTACACCTTC.

The genes are TRBV5-5 and TRBJ2-7; TRBD1 agrees at 9 bases. V lost 2 bases to trimming and J lost 3 bases; unmatched junction nucleotides: 3. This CDR3 is built from 14 residues. Germline CDR1 and CDR2: SGHKS and YYEKEE (reference sequence). The CDR3 sequence is CASSFRTGDYEQYF. Written as DNA, the CDR3 is TGTGCCAGCAGCTTCAGGACAGGGGACTACGAGCAGTACTTC.

This CDR3 is CASSLSKGNEQFF. For the CDR3, the DNA is TGTGCCAGCAGTTTATCGAAGGGGAATGAGCAGTTCTTC. The chain couples TRBV27 to TRBJ2-1; tentatively, D is TRBD1 (5 bases). Germline V gene data show CDR1 as MNHEY and CDR2 as SMNVEV (reference sequence). Trimming shortened V by 0 bases and J by 7 bases, and 7 bases separated the two germline ends. There are 13 residues in the CDR3.

The sample holds one count of this clone. The rearrangement joins TRBV7-9 to TRBJ2-1; 8 nucleotides match TRBD2. The CDR3 has 17 residues. Germline CDR1 SEHNR, CDR2 FQNEAQ (reference sequence). Trimming at V came to 2 bases and at J to 5 bases, leaving 11 bases not matched to a gene. The CDR3 is CASSLTAGGFGDNEQFF. CDR3 nucleotide sequence: TGTGCCAGCAGCTTAACTGCGGGGGGTTTCGGTGACAATGAGCAGTTCTTC.

This chain uses TRBV5-6 with TRBJ1-2, with TRBD1 identical over 9 bases. Trimming removed 5 bases from V and 7 bases from J; junction bases left unmatched: 6. The length of the CDR3 is 13 residues. Germline loops: CDR1 SGHDT, CDR2 YYEEEE. The CDR3 protein is CASRTQGAPGYTF. CDR3 sequence (DNA): TGTGCCAGCAGGACACAGGGGGCGCCTGGCTACACCTTC.

The chain recombines TRBV28 with TRBJ1-1; D is ambiguous. The CDR3 sequence is 14 residues long. V was clipped by 3 bases and J by 1 base, with 9 bases between them. Per the germline V gene, CDR1 is MDHEN and CDR2 is SYDVKM. The CDR3 spells CASSFGPENTEAFF. CDR3 in DNA: TGTGCCAGCAGTTTCGGACCAGAGAACACTGAAGCTTTCTTT.

The chain links TRBV27 to TRBJ2-7, with D unclear. The germline V gene has CDR1 MNHEY and CDR2 SMNVEV (reference sequence). The CDR3 spans 13 residues. The germline V and J ends were trimmed by 4 bases and 6 bases, with 13 bases remaining between them. The CDR3 bases are TGTGCCAGCAGTTACAACCAATACGTCGAGCAGTACTTC. As protein: CASSYNQYVEQYF.

A few counts support this clone. Here the CDR3 reads CASSESLGGYEQYF. CDR3 DNA sequence: TGTGCCAGCAGTGAAAGTTTAGGTGGGTACGAGCAGTACTTC. The chain carries TRBV6-1 and TRBJ2-7; D gene ambiguous. Trimming took 2 bases from V and 4 from J, leaving 12 bases between them. Germline loops: CDR1 MNHNS, CDR2 SASEGT. The CDR3 has 14 residues.

The table lists this clone with a count of one. The V call is TRBV28, the J call TRBJ2-2; D gene unclear. The CDR3 length is 13 residues. Germline V gene sequence: CDR1 MDHEN, CDR2 SYDVKM. Trimming removed 3 bases from V and 4 bases from J, with 6 bases in between. The CDR3 is CASSFQSTGELFF. The CDR3 DNA reads as TGTGCCAGCAGTTTCCAGAGCACCGGGGAGCTGTTTTTT.

Points on this clone: Within the sample, other DNA sequences also encode this same CDR3. The V and J genes are TRBV28 and TRBJ2-7; 8 nucleotides match TRBD2. V shed 3 bases, J shed 6 bases, and the junction held 1 base outside the gene matches. The CDR3 totals 12 residues. Germline V gene sequence: CDR1 MDHEN, CDR2 SYDVKM. CDR3 bases: TGTGCCAGCAGTTTCGGGGGGGGCGAGCAGTACTTC. Residues: CASSFGGGEQYF.

V gene TRBV7-8 combines with J gene TRBJ2-7; D is possibly TRBD1 (5 bases). Germline V gene data show CDR1 as SGHVS and CDR2 as FQNEAQ. The V end was cut by 2 bases, the J end by 3 bases, with 11 bases between. CDR3 length equals 14 residues. CDR3 sequence reads: CASSLTEGDYEQYF. In nucleotides, the CDR3 is TGTGCCAGCAGCTTAACTGAAGGGGACTACGAGCAGTACTTC.

The chain is built from TRBV2 and TRBJ1-1; D possibly corresponds to TRBD1 (6 bases). CDR3 length: 12 amino acids. Germline values: CDR1 SNHLY, CDR2 FYNNEI. Trimming stripped 6 bases from V and 10 bases from J, with 15 bases between. The CDR3, as DNA: TGTGCCAGCAGCGAGGGGACATGGGGAGCTTTCTTT. Protein product: CASSEGTWGAFF.

The chain has TRBV13 and TRBJ2-5; the match to TRBD1 covers 9 bases. Unmatched junction bases numbered 12, after V lost 5 bases and J lost 5 bases. CDR1 is PRHDT and CDR2 is FYEKMQ in the germline V gene (reference sequence). The CDR3 contains 16 residues. The CDR3 is CASSLSQGAAAETQYF. The CDR3, as DNA: TGTGCCAGCAGCCTATCACAGGGGGCGGCTGCGGAGACCCAGTACTTC.

The V and J genes are TRBV4-3 and TRBJ2-3; D gene uncertain. In germline, CDR1 is LGHNA, CDR2 YSLEER. V shed 0 bases and J shed 1 base, with 14 bases lying between them. The CDR3 sequence is 17 residues long. The CDR3 loop reads CASSQDTSLRRTDTQYF. In DNA form, the CDR3 reads TGCGCCAGCAGCCAAGATACGAGCTTAAGACGCACAGATACGCAGTATTTT.

This chain links TRBV9 with TRBJ2-7, with TRBD2 identical over 13 bases. The junction had 5 bases not matched to a gene; V was cut back by 4 bases and J by 4 bases. CDR3 length: 15 residues. CDR1 and CDR2 from the germline V gene are SGDLS and YYNGEE. The CDR3, as DNA: TGTGCCAGCAGCCCACTAGCGGGGGGGCAATACGAGCAGTACTTC. Its translation: CASSPLAGGQYEQYF.

This clone was seen once. This rearrangement joins TRBV19 to TRBJ2-7; D ambiguous. Germline CDR1 and CDR2: LNHDA and SQIVND (reference sequence). The CDR3 runs 14 residues. Trimming left V 1 base short and J 4 bases short, with 11 bases between. The CDR3 nucleotides are TGTGCCAGTAGTATAGCTGTGGAAGATTACGAGCAGTACTTC. Amino acid sequence: CASSIAVEDYEQYF.

This clone appeared once. V and J are TRBV4-1 and TRBJ1-1; TRBD1 might be the D (5 bases). The CDR3 is 15 amino acids. The V and J ends lost 1 base and 8 bases respectively, with 17 bases between them. The V gene's germline CDR1 is MGHRA and CDR2 YSYEKL. DNA for the CDR3: TGCGCCAGCAGCCAAGGAGTCGGGGGTACGGTCGAAGCTTTCTTT. Translating gives CASSQGVGGTVEAFF.

The V call is TRBV5-1, the J call TRBJ2-2; TRBD1 is a possible D gene (6 bases). V lost 0 bases, J lost 5 bases, and 14 bases lay in between. Germline CDR1 SGHRS, CDR2 YFSETQ. The CDR3 contains 16 residues. The CDR3 nucleotides are TGCGCCAGCAGCTTGGCAGGGGTAGGCAGAACCGGGGAGCTGTTTTTT. This translates into CASSLAGVGRTGELFF.

The V gene is TRBV19, the J gene TRBJ1-5; D gene ambiguous. CDR3 length: 15 amino acids. CDR1 is LNHDA, CDR2 SQIVND, per germline (reference sequence). Trimming left V 0 bases short and J 0 bases short, with 6 bases between. The CDR3 DNA reads as TGTGCCAGTAGTATAGATTGGCTTAGCAATCAGCCCCAGCATTTT. Protein: CASSIDWLSNQPQHF.

This chain links TRBV7-9 with TRBJ2-2, with D perhaps being TRBD1 or TRBD2 (5 bases each). From germline, CDR1 is SEHNR and CDR2 FQNEAQ (reference sequence). Deletions cut 5 bases from V and 3 bases from J, with 16 bases between. The CDR3 extends over 16 amino acids. CDR3: CASSPRSGQDTGELFF. In nucleotides, the CDR3 is TGTGCCAGCAGCCCCAGGTCGGGGCAGGACACCGGGGAGCTGTTTTTT. Using reference TRBV7-9 and TRBJ2-2 for the parts outside the CDR3, the full variable domain is DTGVSQNPRHKITKRGQNVTFRCDPISEHNRLYWYRQTLGQGPEFLTYFQNEAQLEKSRLLSDRFSAERPKGSFSTLEIQRTEQGDSAMYLCASSPRSGQDTGELFFGEGSRLTVL.

V and J are TRBV6-1 and TRBJ2-3; D is possibly TRBD2 (6 bases). Germline-derived CDR1 and CDR2 are MNHNS and SASEGT. Trimming left V 6 bases short and J 2 bases short, with 15 bases between. The CDR3 loop spans 15 amino acids. The CDR3 here is CASRTTRKDTDTQYF. The CDR3 DNA reads TGTGCCAGCAGGACGACTAGAAAGGACACAGATACGCAGTATTTT.

The chain links TRBV30 to TRBJ1-2, with D hard to call. The CDR3 contains 14 residues. Germline values: CDR1 GTSNPN, CDR2 SVGIG (reference sequence). V was trimmed by 0 bases and J by 3 bases, leaving 11 bases between them. The CDR3 region has the DNA TGTGCCTGGAGTGTACCGGGAGATTACTATGGCTACACCTTC. Its protein product is CAWSVPGDYYGYTF.